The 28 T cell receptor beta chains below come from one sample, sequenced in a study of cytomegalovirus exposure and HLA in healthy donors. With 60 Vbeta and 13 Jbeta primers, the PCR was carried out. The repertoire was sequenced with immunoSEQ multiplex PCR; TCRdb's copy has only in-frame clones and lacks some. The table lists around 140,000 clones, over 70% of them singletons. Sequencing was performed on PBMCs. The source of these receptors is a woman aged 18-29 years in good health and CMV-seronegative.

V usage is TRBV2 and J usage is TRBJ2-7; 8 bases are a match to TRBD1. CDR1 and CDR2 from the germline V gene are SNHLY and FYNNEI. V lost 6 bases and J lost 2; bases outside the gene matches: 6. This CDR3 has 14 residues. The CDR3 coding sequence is TGTGCCAGCAGCCCAGGGGGCGGCGCCTACGAGCAGTACTTC. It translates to CASSPGGGAYEQYF.

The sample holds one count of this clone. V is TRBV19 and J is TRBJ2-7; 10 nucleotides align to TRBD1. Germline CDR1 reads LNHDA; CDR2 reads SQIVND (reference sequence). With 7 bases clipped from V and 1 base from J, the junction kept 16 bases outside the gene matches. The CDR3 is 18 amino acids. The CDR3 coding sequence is TGTGCCAGTATGGGGACAGGGGCGATTAGCGGGCGGTCCTACGAGCAGTACTTC. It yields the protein CASMGTGAISGRSYEQYF.

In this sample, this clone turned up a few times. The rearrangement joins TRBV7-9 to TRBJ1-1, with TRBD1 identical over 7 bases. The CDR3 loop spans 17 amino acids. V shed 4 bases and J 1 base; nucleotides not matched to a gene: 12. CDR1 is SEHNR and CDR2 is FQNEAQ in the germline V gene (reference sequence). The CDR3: CASSSRAQGVRNTEAFF. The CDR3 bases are TGTGCCAGCAGCTCAAGGGCTCAGGGGGTAAGGAACACTGAAGCTTTCTTT.

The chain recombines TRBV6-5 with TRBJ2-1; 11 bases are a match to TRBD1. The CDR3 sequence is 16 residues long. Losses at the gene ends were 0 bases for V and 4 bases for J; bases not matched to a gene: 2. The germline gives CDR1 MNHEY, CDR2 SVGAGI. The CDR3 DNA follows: TGTGCCAGCAGTTACTCAGGACAGGGGGCTTACAATGAGCAGTTCTTC. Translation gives CASSYSGQGAYNEQFF.

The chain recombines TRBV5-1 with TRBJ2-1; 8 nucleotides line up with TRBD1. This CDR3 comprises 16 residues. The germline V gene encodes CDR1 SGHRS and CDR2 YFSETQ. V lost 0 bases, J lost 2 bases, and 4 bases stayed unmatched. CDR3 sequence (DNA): TGCGCCAGCAGCTTGGTGGGGACAGGTGCCTACAATGAGCAGTTCTTC. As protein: CASSLVGTGAYNEQFF.

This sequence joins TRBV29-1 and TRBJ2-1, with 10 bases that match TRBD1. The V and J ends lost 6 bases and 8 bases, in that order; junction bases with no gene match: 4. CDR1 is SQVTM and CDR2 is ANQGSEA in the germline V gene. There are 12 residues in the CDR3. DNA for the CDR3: TGCAGCGTCGACAGGGGGCTAGATGAGCAGTTCTTC. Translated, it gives CSVDRGLDEQFF.

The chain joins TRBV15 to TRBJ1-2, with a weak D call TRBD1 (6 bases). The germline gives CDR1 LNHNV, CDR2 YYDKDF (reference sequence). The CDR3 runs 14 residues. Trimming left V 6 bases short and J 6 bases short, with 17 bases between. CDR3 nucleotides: TGTGCCACCAGTTCTGGGGGCCTTGGGGATGGCTACACCTTC. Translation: CATSSGGLGDGYTF.

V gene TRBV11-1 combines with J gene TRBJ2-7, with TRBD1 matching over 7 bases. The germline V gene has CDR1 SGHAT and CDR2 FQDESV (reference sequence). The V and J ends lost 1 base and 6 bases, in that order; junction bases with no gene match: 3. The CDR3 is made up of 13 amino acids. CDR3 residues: CASSLEGGGEQYF. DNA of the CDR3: TGTGCCAGCAGCTTAGAAGGGGGCGGCGAGCAGTACTTC.

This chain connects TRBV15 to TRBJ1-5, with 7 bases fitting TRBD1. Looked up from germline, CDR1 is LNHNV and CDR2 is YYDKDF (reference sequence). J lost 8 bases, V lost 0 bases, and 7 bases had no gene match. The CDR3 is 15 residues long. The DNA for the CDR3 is TGTGCCACCAGCAGAGATCCGGCAGGGGGTGAGCCCCAGCATTTT. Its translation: CATSRDPAGGEPQHF.

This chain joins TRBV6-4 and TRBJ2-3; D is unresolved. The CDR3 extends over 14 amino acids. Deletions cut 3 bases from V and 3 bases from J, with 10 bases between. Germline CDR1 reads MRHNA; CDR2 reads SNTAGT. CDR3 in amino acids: CASSDDSNTDTQYF. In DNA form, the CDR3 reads TGTGCCAGCAGTGATGATTCTAATACAGATACGCAGTATTTT.

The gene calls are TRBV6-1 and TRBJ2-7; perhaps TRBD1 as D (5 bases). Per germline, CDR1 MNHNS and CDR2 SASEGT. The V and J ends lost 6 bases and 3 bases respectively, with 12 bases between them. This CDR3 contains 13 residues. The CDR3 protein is CASRLTELYEQYF. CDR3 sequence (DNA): TGTGCCAGCAGGCTGACAGAGCTCTACGAGCAGTACTTC.

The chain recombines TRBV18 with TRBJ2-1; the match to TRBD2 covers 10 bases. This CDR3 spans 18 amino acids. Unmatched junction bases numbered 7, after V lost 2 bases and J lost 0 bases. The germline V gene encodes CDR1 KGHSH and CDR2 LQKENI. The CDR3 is CASSPVGTSASSYNEQFF. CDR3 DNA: TGTGCCAGCTCACCAGTAGGGACTAGCGCAAGCTCCTACAATGAGCAGTTCTTC.

This CDR3 is CASSLAQGALHAYEQYF. The CDR3, as DNA: TGCGCCAGCAGCTTGGCGCAGGGCGCTCTACACGCCTACGAGCAGTACTTC. The gene calls are TRBV5-1 and TRBJ2-7; D is possibly TRBD1 (5 bases). The length of the CDR3 is 17 residues. V shed 0 bases and J shed 2 bases, with 18 bases lying between them. The germline V gene has CDR1 SGHRS and CDR2 YFSETQ.

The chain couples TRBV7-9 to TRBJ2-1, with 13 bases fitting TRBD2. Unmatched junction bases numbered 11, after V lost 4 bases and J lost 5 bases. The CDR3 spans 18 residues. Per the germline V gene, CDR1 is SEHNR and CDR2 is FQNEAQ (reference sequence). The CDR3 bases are TGTGCCAGCAGCTCGCCTACACTGGGACTAGCGGGAAACAATGAGCAGTTCTTC. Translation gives CASSSPTLGLAGNNEQFF.

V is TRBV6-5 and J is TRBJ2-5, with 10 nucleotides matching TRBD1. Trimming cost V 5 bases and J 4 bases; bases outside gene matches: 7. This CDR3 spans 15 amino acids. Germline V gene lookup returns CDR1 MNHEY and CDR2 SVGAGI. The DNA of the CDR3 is TGTGCCAGCAGTCTCCGGGACAGGGGAGGAGAGACCCAGTACTTC. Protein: CASSLRDRGGETQYF.

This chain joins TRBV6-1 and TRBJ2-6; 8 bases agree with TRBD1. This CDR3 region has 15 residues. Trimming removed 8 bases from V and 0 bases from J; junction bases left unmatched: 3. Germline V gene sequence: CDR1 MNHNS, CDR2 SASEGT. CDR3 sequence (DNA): TGTGCCAGCCAAGGACAGGGCTCTGGGGCCAACGTCCTGACTTTC. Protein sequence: CASQGQGSGANVLTF.

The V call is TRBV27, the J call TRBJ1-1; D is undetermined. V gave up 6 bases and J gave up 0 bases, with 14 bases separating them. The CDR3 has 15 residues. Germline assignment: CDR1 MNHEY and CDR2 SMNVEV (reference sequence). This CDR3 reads CASSRRSGMNTEAFF. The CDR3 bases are TGTGCCAGCAGCAGAAGGTCAGGCATGAACACTGAAGCTTTCTTT.

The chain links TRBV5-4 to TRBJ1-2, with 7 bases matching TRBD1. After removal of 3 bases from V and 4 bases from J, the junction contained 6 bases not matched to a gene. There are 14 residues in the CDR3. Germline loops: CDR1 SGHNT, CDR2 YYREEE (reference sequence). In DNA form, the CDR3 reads TGTGCCAGCAGCTCCCCCCGGGACAGCTATGGCTACACCTTC. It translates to CASSSPRDSYGYTF.

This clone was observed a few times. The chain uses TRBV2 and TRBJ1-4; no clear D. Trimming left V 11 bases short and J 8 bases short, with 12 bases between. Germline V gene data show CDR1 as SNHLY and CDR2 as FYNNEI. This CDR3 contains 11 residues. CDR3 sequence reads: CASGQFEKLFF. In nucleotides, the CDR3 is TGTGCCTCTGGGCAGTTCGAAAAACTGTTTTTT.

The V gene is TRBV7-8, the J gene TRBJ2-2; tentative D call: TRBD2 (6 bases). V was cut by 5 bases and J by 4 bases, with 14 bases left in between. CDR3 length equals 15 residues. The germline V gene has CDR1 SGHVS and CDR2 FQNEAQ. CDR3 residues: CASSLPGSGTGELFF. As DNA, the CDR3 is TGTGCCAGCAGCCTCCCAGGTAGCGGCACCGGGGAGCTGTTTTTT.

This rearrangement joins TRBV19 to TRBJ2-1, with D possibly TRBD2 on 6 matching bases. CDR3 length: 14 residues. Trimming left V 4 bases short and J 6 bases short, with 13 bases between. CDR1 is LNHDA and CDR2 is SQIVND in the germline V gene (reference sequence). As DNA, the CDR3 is TGTGCCAGTAGTACCCTACTAGCAGGCAATGAGCAGTTCTTC. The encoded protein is CASSTLLAGNEQFF.

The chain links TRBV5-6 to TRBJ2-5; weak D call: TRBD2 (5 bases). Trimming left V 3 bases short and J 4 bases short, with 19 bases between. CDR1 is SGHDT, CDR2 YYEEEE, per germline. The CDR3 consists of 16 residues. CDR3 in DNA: TGTGCCAGCAGCTCCCCGGTTAGCGAGAGGCGAGAGACCCAGTACTTC. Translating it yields CASSSPVSERRETQYF.

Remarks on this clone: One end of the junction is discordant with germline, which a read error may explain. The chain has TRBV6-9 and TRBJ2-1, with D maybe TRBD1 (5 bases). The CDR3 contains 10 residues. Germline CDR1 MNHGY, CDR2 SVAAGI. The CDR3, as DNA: TGTGCCAGCAAAGGGGTCGAGCAGCTCTTC. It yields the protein CASKGVEQLF.

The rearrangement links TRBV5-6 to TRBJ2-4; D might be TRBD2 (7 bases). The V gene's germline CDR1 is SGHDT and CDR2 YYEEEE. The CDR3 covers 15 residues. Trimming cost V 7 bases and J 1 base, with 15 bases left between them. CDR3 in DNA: TGTGCCAGCGGGAACAGGGAGGGCGCCAAAAACATTCAGTACTTC. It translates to CASGNREGAKNIQYF.

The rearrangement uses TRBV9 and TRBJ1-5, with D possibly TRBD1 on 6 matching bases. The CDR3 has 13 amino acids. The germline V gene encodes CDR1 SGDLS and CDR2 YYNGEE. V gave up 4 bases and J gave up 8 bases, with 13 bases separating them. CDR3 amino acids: CASSPPTGEPQHF. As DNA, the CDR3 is TGTGCCAGCAGCCCACCGACAGGAGAGCCCCAGCATTTT.

The CDR3 nucleotides read TGTGCCAGCAGCTTGGCTGAGGCAGATACGCAGTATTTT. This translates into CASSLAEADTQYF. This sequence joins TRBV5-6 and TRBJ2-3; no definite D call. The ends were cut back, 0 bases at V and 4 bases at J, with 6 bases in the middle. The CDR3 covers 13 residues. Germline CDR1 and CDR2: SGHDT and YYEEEE.

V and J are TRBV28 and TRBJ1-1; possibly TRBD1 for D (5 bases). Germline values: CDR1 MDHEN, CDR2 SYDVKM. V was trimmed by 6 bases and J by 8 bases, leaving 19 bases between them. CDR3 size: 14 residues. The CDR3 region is CASRPGDRYHEAFF. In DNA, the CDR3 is TGTGCCAGCAGACCCGGAGACAGATACCACGAAGCTTTCTTT.

The CDR3 DNA is TGTGCCTGGACCCTCGGGACAGGGAATGGTGAGCAGTACTTC. Translating it yields CAWTLGTGNGEQYF. This rearrangement joins TRBV30 to TRBJ2-5, with 9 bases that match TRBD1. The CDR3 consists of 14 residues. Germline V gene lookup returns CDR1 GTSNPN and CDR2 SVGIG (reference sequence). The V gene end was trimmed by 4 bases and the J gene end by 11 bases; junction bases not matched to a gene: 14.